These 30 T cell receptor beta chains came from one sample sequenced in a study of blood T cell repertoires in COVID-19. The method was immunoSEQ multiplex PCR; TCRdb's version includes in-frame clones alone and lacks a portion of them. Of 9,500 to 10,000 clones detected, about 81% appear once; the ten largest clones hold about 23%. Sequencing used peripheral blood. Source of these receptors: a man in his sixties with active COVID-19.

V gene TRBV6-5 combines with J gene TRBJ1-1; 8 bases map to TRBD1. Trimming at V came to 8 bases and at J to 5 bases, leaving 13 bases not matched to a gene. CDR1 and CDR2 from the germline V gene are MNHEY and SVGAGI. CDR3 length: 15 amino acids. The CDR3 loop is CASQRPGQGRTEAFF. In DNA, the CDR3 is TGTGCCAGCCAAAGGCCCGGACAGGGACGGACTGAAGCTTTCTTT.

The genes are TRBV20-1 and TRBJ1-1, with a possible D match to TRBD1 (5 bases). This CDR3 is built from 11 residues. Per germline, CDR1 DFQATT and CDR2 SNEGSKA (reference sequence). With 6 bases removed from V and 4 bases from J, the gap between germline ends came to 9 bases. CDR3 protein: CSAGGVTEAFF. CDR3 DNA sequence: TGCAGTGCCGGAGGGGTCACTGAAGCTTTCTTT.

The rearrangement links TRBV5-4 to TRBJ1-1, with a weak D call TRBD1 (6 bases). CDR1 is SGHNT, CDR2 YYREEE, per germline (reference sequence). The CDR3 runs 15 residues. Deletions cut 4 bases from V and 3 bases from J, with 16 bases between. The CDR3 reads CASSRGVGADTEAFF. The CDR3 coding sequence is TGTGCCAGCAGCCGAGGGGTGGGGGCGGACACTGAAGCTTTCTTT.

The chain combines TRBV7-2 with TRBJ2-5, with a possible D match to TRBD2 (5 bases). The CDR3 covers 14 residues. V lost 4 bases and J 5 bases, leaving 14 bases between the germline ends. CDR1 SGHTA and CDR2 FQGNSA come from the germline V gene. The CDR3 loop reads CASSSDWARETQYF. The CDR3 DNA sequence: TGTGCCAGCAGCTCGGACTGGGCCAGGGAGACCCAGTACTTC.

CDR3 sequence reads: CASSPGTGTVTPYEQYF. The CDR3 region has the DNA TGTGCCAGCAGTCCCGGCACCGGGACAGTGACTCCCTACGAGCAGTACTTC. The V and J genes are TRBV6-6 and TRBJ2-7; 7 nucleotides align to TRBD1. Trimming at V came to 5 bases and at J to 2 bases, leaving 15 bases not matched to a gene. There are 17 residues in the CDR3. Per the germline V gene, CDR1 is MNHNY and CDR2 is SVGAGI (reference sequence).

This clone was observed a few times. The V and J genes are TRBV19 and TRBJ1-3, with a weak D call TRBD1 (6 bases). The CDR3 length is 15 residues. Germline V gives CDR1 LNHDA, CDR2 SQIVND (reference sequence). V was clipped by 3 bases and J by 3 bases, with 12 bases between them. The CDR3 sequence: CASSIQQGHGNTIYF. The CDR3 DNA follows: TGTGCCAGTAGTATTCAACAGGGCCATGGAAACACCATATATTTT.

As DNA, the CDR3 is TGTGCCAGCACCAAGACAGGGGGACTCTACGAGCAGTACTTC. Translated, it gives CASTKTGGLYEQYF. This chain joins TRBV6-6 and TRBJ2-7, with TRBD1 matching 9 bases. The CDR3 runs 14 residues. Germline trimming cut 7 bases from V and 3 bases from J; bases unmatched to any gene: 7. Germline assignment: CDR1 MNHNY and CDR2 SVGAGI (reference sequence).

The table lists this clone with a few counts. The rearrangement links TRBV7-2 to TRBJ1-2; TRBD1 might be the D (5 bases). This CDR3 spans 16 amino acids. Germline loops: CDR1 SGHTA, CDR2 FQGNSA. V was shortened by 3 bases and J by 1 base, with 15 bases between the two germline ends. CDR3 bases: TGTGCCAGCAGCTTCCTTGGCAGGGCCGATAACTATGGCTACACCTTC. It is translated as CASSFLGRADNYGYTF.

This clone was counted once. The chain couples TRBV11-3 to TRBJ2-5; D is perhaps TRBD1 (5 bases). The CDR3 totals 15 residues. Germline V gene lookup returns CDR1 SGHNT and CDR2 YENEEA. Between the trimmed V and J ends, which lost 4 bases and 4 bases, there was a span of 16 bases. CDR3 sequence reads: CASSYTRESGETQYF. DNA for the CDR3: TGTGCCAGCAGCTACACCAGGGAATCGGGAGAGACCCAGTACTTC.

The rearrangement joins TRBV9 to TRBJ1-2; 10 bases match TRBD1. This CDR3 contains 15 residues. J lost 6 bases, V lost 0 bases, and 5 bases had no gene match. Germline assignment: CDR1 SGDLS and CDR2 YYNGEE. The CDR3 nucleotides read TGTGCCAGCAGCGTAGGGAGACAGGGGGCGAATGGCTACACCTTC. Translated, it gives CASSVGRQGANGYTF.

The chain uses TRBV28 and TRBJ1-5; unclear D gene. The CDR3 length is 14 residues. The V gene lost 3 bases and the J gene lost 6 bases, with 12 bases spanning the gap. The germline V gene has CDR1 MDHEN and CDR2 SYDVKM. As DNA, the CDR3 is TGTGCCAGCAGTTTGGGAGGGCGAGGTCAGCCCCAGCATTTT. Protein product: CASSLGGRGQPQHF.

The genes are TRBV10-1 and TRBJ1-5; D is possibly TRBD1 (5 bases). This CDR3 spans 16 amino acids. V was shortened by 3 bases and J by 6 bases, with 18 bases between the two germline ends. The germline CDR1 and CDR2 sequences are WNHNN and SYGVQD (reference sequence). The CDR3 DNA sequence: TGCGCCAGCAGTGAACCAAGGGGTCCCCTGGGTCAGCCCCAGCATTTT. Its protein product is CASSEPRGPLGQPQHF.

The chain combines TRBV15 with TRBJ2-6; 8 bases are shared with TRBD2. The CDR3 spans 16 residues. From germline, CDR1 is LNHNV and CDR2 YYDKDF (reference sequence). The junction had 3 bases not matched to a gene; V was cut back by 3 bases and J by 2 bases. Here the CDR3 reads CATSRGAGAGANVLTF. The CDR3 coding sequence is TGTGCCACCAGCAGGGGAGCGGGAGCTGGGGCCAACGTCCTGACTTTC.

The chain employs TRBV12-3 or TRBV12-4 and TRBJ1-6; possible D gene TRBD1, 6 bases. Trimming stripped 6 bases from V and 8 bases from J, with 11 bases between. The CDR3 runs to 13 residues. The CDR3 region is CASSRGHDSPLHF. CDR3 in DNA: TGTGCCAGCAGCCGGGGACATGATTCACCCCTCCACTTT.

The chain carries TRBV27 and TRBJ2-3; 9 positions match TRBD1. Germline V gives CDR1 MNHEY, CDR2 SMNVEV (reference sequence). The CDR3 sequence is 14 residues long. After removal of 10 bases from V and 4 bases from J, the junction contained 9 bases not matched to a gene. The CDR3 spells CATARDRDADTQYF. CDR3 nucleotide sequence: TGTGCCACCGCACGGGACAGGGACGCAGATACGCAGTATTTT.

The chain uses TRBV18 and TRBJ1-3, with D tentatively TRBD1 (6 bases). Trimming stripped 2 bases from V and 4 bases from J, with 21 bases between. This CDR3 has 18 residues. Germline V gene sequence: CDR1 KGHSH, CDR2 LQKENI. CDR3 loop: CASSPILSTGSTGNTIYF. CDR3 coding DNA: TGTGCCAGCTCACCAATTTTGAGTACAGGGTCGACAGGAAACACCATATATTTT.

CDR3 nucleotide sequence: TGTGCCAGTAGTATTTGGGGCTCCACTGAAGCTTTCTTT. Its translation: CASSIWGSTEAFF. This sequence joins TRBV19 and TRBJ1-1; a weak D match, TRBD1 (5 bases). V was pared by 3 bases and J by 4 bases, with 9 bases between. CDR1 and CDR2 from the germline V gene are LNHDA and SQIVND (reference sequence). This CDR3 is 13 amino acids long.

The rearrangement joins TRBV21-1 to TRBJ2-2; TRBD1, the table's D call, was not compared with the DNA. TRBV21-1 is shown as a pseudogene. There are 15 residues in the CDR3. The CDR3 DNA reads TGTGCCACCCCGAGGGGGCGTAGGAGCACCGGGGAGCTGTTTTTT. Translated: CATPRGRRSTGELFF.

To note about this clone: The identical CDR3 is also encoded by other nucleotide sequences in the sample. The rearrangement joins TRBV2 to TRBJ1-1, with TRBD1 as a possible D gene (5 bases). The V gene lost 5 bases and the J gene lost 1 base, with 11 bases spanning the gap. The CDR3 extends over 14 amino acids. CDR1 is SNHLY, CDR2 FYNNEI, per germline. CDR3: CASSPRQGNTEAFF. The DNA of the CDR3 is TGTGCCAGCAGTCCTCGGCAGGGGAACACTGAAGCTTTCTTT.

The V gene is TRBV7-9, the J gene TRBJ1-2; a possible D gene is TRBD1 (6 bases). The CDR3 covers 16 residues. Germline CDR1 reads SEHNR; CDR2 reads FQNEAQ (reference sequence). Trimming removed 5 bases at V and 5 bases at J, with 21 bases between. For the CDR3, the DNA is TGTGCCAGCAGCCTGATAACAGGGACACCGATGTATGGCTACACCTTC. Encoded protein: CASSLITGTPMYGYTF. The full variable domain, completed using reference TRBV7-9 and TRBJ1-2, is DTGVSQNPRHKITKRGQNVTFRCDPISEHNRLYWYRQTLGQGPEFLTYFQNEAQLEKSRLLSDRFSAERPKGSFSTLEIQRTEQGDSAMYLCASSLITGTPMYGYTFGSGTRLTVV.

The chain uses TRBV7-2 and TRBJ2-1, with D maybe TRBD2 (6 bases). Between the trimmed V and J ends, which lost 8 bases and 1 base, there was a span of 9 bases. The V gene's germline CDR1 is SGHTA and CDR2 FQGNSA. The CDR3 is 13 residues long. The CDR3 spells CASSGGSYNEQFF. DNA of the CDR3: TGTGCCAGCTCCGGAGGGTCCTACAATGAGCAGTTCTTC.

This clone came up once. The V gene is TRBV6-2 or TRBV6-3, the J gene TRBJ2-3, with 7 bases matching TRBD2. The CDR3 consists of 15 residues. V lost 1 base to trimming and J lost 2 bases; unmatched junction nucleotides: 3. Germline lookup yields CDR1 MNHEY and CDR2 SVGEGT. The CDR3 reads CASSYWAGDTDTQYF. In nucleotides, the CDR3 is TGTGCCAGCAGTTACTGGGCGGGAGACACAGATACGCAGTATTTT.

This clone was counted a single time. J is TRBJ2-3 and V is TRBV11-3; the D is unclear. This CDR3 is built from 14 residues. Per the germline V gene, CDR1 is SGHNT and CDR2 is YENEEA. V was cut by 0 bases and J by 3 bases, with 7 bases left in between. The CDR3 region has the DNA TGTGCCAGCAGCTTAGAACGCCTAACAGATACGCAGTATTTT. Translation: CASSLERLTDTQYF. Using reference TRBV11-3 and TRBJ2-3 for the parts outside the CDR3, the full variable domain is EAGVVQSPRYKIIEKKQPVAFWCNPISGHNTLYWYLQNLGQGPELLIRYENEEAVDDSQLPKDRFSAERLKGVDSTLKIQPAELGDSAVYLCASSLERLTDTQYFGPGTRLTVL.

This clone was detected only once. This rearrangement joins TRBV11-3 to TRBJ2-7; maybe TRBD2 (6 bases). V lost 6 bases, J lost 0 bases, and 21 bases lay in between. Per germline, CDR1 SGHNT and CDR2 YENEEA. The CDR3 is made up of 17 amino acids. The CDR3 DNA sequence: TGTGCCAGCAGTCAACCCTGGGGAGGTCAACTCTCCTACGAGCAGTACTTC. This gives the protein CASSQPWGGQLSYEQYF.

The chain joins TRBV6-4 to TRBJ2-1; 7 bases are shared with TRBD2. V was clipped by 0 bases and J by 6 bases; unmatched bases: 11. CDR1 and CDR2 (germline): MRHNA, SNTAGT. This CDR3 spans 17 amino acids. The CDR3 spells CASSDSRSSSGFNEQFF. The CDR3 bases are TGTGCCAGCAGTGACTCGAGGTCTTCTAGCGGTTTCAATGAGCAGTTCTTC.

This CDR3 reads CASSLMGGSSYEQYF. The CDR3, as DNA: TGTGCCAGCAGTCTGATGGGGGGGTCCTCCTACGAGCAGTACTTC. The gene calls are TRBV6-5 and TRBJ2-7; 7 positions match TRBD2. The CDR3 runs 15 residues. J was trimmed by 0 bases and V by 5 bases; bases with no gene match: 7. Germline V gives CDR1 MNHEY, CDR2 SVGAGI.

This chain joins TRBV7-9 and TRBJ2-5, with D possibly TRBD1 on 6 matching bases. CDR3 length equals 15 residues. Per germline, CDR1 SEHNR and CDR2 FQNEAQ (reference sequence). Trimming cost V 5 bases and J 6 bases, with 19 bases left between them. The CDR3 reads CASSNDGQGGQTQYF. DNA for the CDR3: TGTGCCAGCAGCAACGACGGACAAGGGGGACAGACCCAGTACTTC.

This rearrangement joins TRBV19 to TRBJ2-2; D is perhaps TRBD1 (6 bases). Germline CDR1 is LNHDA and CDR2 is SQIVND (reference sequence). The ends were cut back, 4 bases at V and 5 bases at J, with 11 bases in the middle. The CDR3 consists of 14 residues. Here the CDR3 reads CASSTQGGTGELFF. In DNA, the CDR3 is TGTGCCAGTAGTACACAAGGGGGTACCGGGGAGCTGTTTTTT.

This clone was seen only a few times. This chain's CDR3 is CASSLELARDTQYF. CDR3 nucleotides: TGTGCCAGCAGCTTAGAGTTAGCGAGAGATACGCAGTATTTT. The chain recombines TRBV11-2 with TRBJ2-3; a possible D gene is TRBD2 (5 bases). The CDR3 consists of 14 residues. Per germline, CDR1 SGHAT and CDR2 FQNNGV. V was pared by 0 bases and J by 5 bases, with 9 bases between.

The chain uses TRBV7-3 and TRBJ1-6, with a tentative D call TRBD1 (6 bases). The CDR3 is 15 amino acids. Germline loops: CDR1 SGHTA, CDR2 FQGTGA. V was shortened by 5 bases and J by 6 bases, with 14 bases between the two germline ends. CDR3 region: CASSRGQPGNSPLHF. CDR3 in DNA: TGTGCCAGCAGCCGCGGACAGCCGGGTAATTCACCCCTCCACTTT. The full variable domain, completed using reference TRBV7-3 and TRBJ1-6, is GAGVSQTPSNKVTEKGKYVELRCDPISGHTALYWYRQSLGQGPEFLIYFQGTGAADDSGLPNDRFFAVRPEGSVSTLKIQRTERGDSAVYLCASSRGQPGNSPLHFGNGTRLTVT.